This is a list of T cell receptor beta chains from one sample in a study of Graves' ophthalmopathy and Graves' hyperthyroidism. TCRdb fed the multiplex PCR reads into MiXCR, producing one record per CDR3 protein. The sample includes about 400,000 distinct CDR3 sequences, 15% to 19% of them seen just once. The sample taken for sequencing was peripheral blood. These receptors all stem from a woman aged 18-30 years with stable Graves' hyperthyroidism. The conserved cysteine and the conserved F or W are not part of the CDR3 here. A D gene is named only where the DNA matches it firmly.

D	J	V	CDR3
.	TRBJ1-2	TRBV12-3/TRBV12-4	ASSLMSGYT
.	TRBJ1-6	TRBV4-1	ASSQDLLPGPNSPLH
.	TRBJ1-1	TRBV27	ASSQYSTGYQRRNTEAF
TRBD2	TRBJ2-3	TRBV4-2	ASSQGTSGATDTQY
.	TRBJ1-1	TRBV12-3/TRBV12-4	ASSSGLRTEAF
.	TRBJ2-2	TRBV24-1	ATSRGGLGTGELF
.	TRBJ1-3	TRBV6-1	ASSARGGLRNTIY
TRBD1	TRBJ2-5	TRBV4-1	ASSQRQGSQETQY
TRBD1	TRBJ1-1	TRBV5-1	ASSLSNTGGLRVTEAF
.	TRBJ1-1	TRBV6-1	ASSDYSGRSTEAF
.	TRBJ1-6	TRBV7-3	ASSFAPYNSPLH
.	TRBJ2-2	TRBV6-1	ASSDWGVTGELF
.	TRBJ2-2	TRBV12-3/TRBV12-4	ASSFGRNTGELF
.	TRBJ1-1	TRBV9	ASSVYGSNTEAF
.	TRBJ2-7	TRBV20-1	SARDPAGNWEQY
.	TRBJ2-3	TRBV24-1	ATSDGGSRYTQY
TRBD1	TRBJ1-1	TRBV28	ASSLWGGGQGGLMNTEAF
.	TRBJ2-7	TRBV11-2	ASSLGKANEQY
.	TRBJ1-1	TRBV14	ASSRHRERETEAF
TRBD1	TRBJ1-2	TRBV7-9	ASSFAGGHGGYT
TRBD1	TRBJ2-7	TRBV18	ASSPRPGQGRYEQY
TRBD2	TRBJ2-2	TRBV3-1	ASSMMRETGELF
.	TRBJ1-1	TRBV6-5	ASSSFGAVTEAF
.	TRBJ1-1	TRBV9	ASSVVSGNTEAF
.	TRBJ1-2	TRBV5-1	ASSPDAVSYGYT
.	TRBJ1-2	TRBV24-1	ATRDGGGDGYT
.	TRBJ1-5	TRBV7-9	ASSLAQGQPQH
.	TRBJ2-5	TRBV6-1	ASSRPGETQY
.	TRBJ2-5	TRBV7-2	ASSLAFGGETQY